This T cell receptor beta chain was captured by sequencing in a study of cytomegalovirus exposure and HLA in healthy donors. The study's findings and limits: In an earlier analysis, about 90% or about 30%: the productive usage of most TCR beta V segments. The study listed 150 to 200 cytomegalovirus-associated TCR beta chains. When a later analysis was performed, an Asian-associated ancestry cluster reportedly had fewer N-insertions than the roughly 730-donor mean. TCR beta chain V- and J-gene trimming was linked, in a later analysis, to a missense variant in DCLRE1C.

The CDR3 covers 15 residues. CDR1 and CDR2 (germline): SGHRS, YFSETQ. V shed 2 bases, J shed 10 bases, and the junction held 10 bases outside the gene matches. Turning to this clone: Its cognate antigen is unknown.

The study ran its PCR with 60 Vbeta and 13 Jbeta primers. Clones were read by immunoSEQ multiplex PCR, and TCRdb kept only the in-frame ones, dropping some. The sample spans 130,000 to 150,000 clones; the ten largest clones claim approximately 1%. This sequence was found in a male donor in good health and CMV-seronegative. The chain has TRBV5-1 and TRBJ2-1; TRBD2 matches 9 bases. Sequencing was performed on PBMCs. CDR3 bases: TGCGCCAGCAGCTTACTAGCGGGTTTAGGAGACGAGCAGTTCTTC. Translated: CASSLLAGLGDEQFF.